This is a list of T cell receptor beta chains from one sample in a study of blood T cells in healthy people across ages. TCRdb used MiXCR to reprocess the 5' RACE reads, holding one entry per CDR3 protein. The sample has 600,000 to 850,000 distinct CDR3 sequences, 20% to 25% seen once. This same sample was also taken into another study, of T cells of mothers and their children.

Source material: blood. The receptors shown here come from a boy younger than 18 in good health. CDR3s include the opening cysteine and the closing phenylalanine or tryptophan. Fields, in order: J gene, D gene, clone size, V gene, CDR3 DNA, CDR3 protein. D genes are given only for firm matches. Size is omitted from some rows. Given values are once, few, many or a class for expanded clones.

J gene: TRBJ2-7; D gene: TRBD1; clone size: few; V gene: TRBV5-1; CDR3 DNA: TGCGCCAGCAGCCGACATAAACGACAGGGTGCCTACGAGCAGTACTTC; CDR3 protein: CASSRHKRQGAYEQYF
J gene: TRBJ2-1; D gene: .; clone size: .; V gene: TRBV7-2; CDR3 DNA: TGTGCCAGCAGCCCCCTGCTACCACCCTCCTACAATGAGCAGTTCTTC; CDR3 protein: CASSPLLPPSYNEQFF
J gene: TRBJ2-5; D gene: TRBD2; clone size: .; V gene: TRBV5-1; CDR3 DNA: TGCGCCAGCAGCCCTTGGACTAGCGGGGATCAAGAGACCCAGTACTTC; CDR3 protein: CASSPWTSGDQETQYF
J gene: TRBJ2-2; D gene: .; clone size: few; V gene: TRBV27; CDR3 DNA: TGTGCCAGCAGTTTATCTCGCACCGGGGAGCTGTTTTTT; CDR3 protein: CASSLSRTGELFF
J gene: TRBJ2-1; D gene: TRBD2; clone size: few; V gene: TRBV27; CDR3 DNA: TGTGCCAGCGGAACTAGCGGGACTTCGAGCTCCTACAATGAGCAGTTCTTC; CDR3 protein: CASGTSGTSSSYNEQFF
J gene: TRBJ2-5; D gene: TRBD1; clone size: few; V gene: TRBV7-2; CDR3 DNA: TGTGCCAGCAGCCCACGACAGGGAACTAAAGAGACCCAGTACTTC; CDR3 protein: CASSPRQGTKETQYF
J gene: TRBJ1-2; D gene: .; clone size: few; V gene: TRBV12-3/TRBV12-4; CDR3 DNA: TGTGCCAGCAGTTTAGGCGTAAAGGGCTACACCTTC; CDR3 protein: CASSLGVKGYTF
J gene: TRBJ2-1; D gene: TRBD2; clone size: .; V gene: TRBV29-1; CDR3 DNA: TGCAGCGTGCGAGCGGGGGCCTACAATGAGCAGTTCTTC; CDR3 protein: CSVRAGAYNEQFF
J gene: TRBJ2-7; D gene: TRBD1; clone size: .; V gene: TRBV20-1; CDR3 DNA: TGCAGTGCTGGGGAGGGACAGGGGGCCTACGAGCAGTACTTC; CDR3 protein: CSAGEGQGAYEQYF
J gene: TRBJ1-1; D gene: .; clone size: .; V gene: TRBV12-3/TRBV12-4; CDR3 DNA: TGTGCCAGCAGTTTAGCGTTAGGGTTATCCTTT; CDR3 protein: CASSLALGLSF
J gene: TRBJ1-4; D gene: .; clone size: .; V gene: TRBV14; CDR3 DNA: TGTGCCAGCAGCCGAGCGGTTAATGAAAAACTGTTTTTT; CDR3 protein: CASSRAVNEKLFF
J gene: TRBJ2-7; D gene: .; clone size: .; V gene: TRBV27; CDR3 DNA: TGTGCCAGCGGCAGACAGAGCCGCTACGAGCAGTACTTC; CDR3 protein: CASGRQSRYEQYF
J gene: TRBJ1-6; D gene: .; clone size: few; V gene: TRBV12-3/TRBV12-4; CDR3 DNA: TGTGCCAGCACTCCCGGGGCTAATTCACCCCTCCACTTT; CDR3 protein: CASTPGANSPLHF
J gene: TRBJ2-5; D gene: TRBD2; clone size: .; V gene: TRBV3-1; CDR3 DNA: TGTGCCAGCAGCCAGGGACTAGCGGGAGCAGAGACCCAGTACTTC; CDR3 protein: CASSQGLAGAETQYF
J gene: TRBJ2-6; D gene: .; clone size: few; V gene: TRBV28; CDR3 DNA: TGTGCCAGCAGTTCTTCCTCCGCTGGGGCCAACGTCCTGACTTTC; CDR3 protein: CASSSSSAGANVLTF
J gene: TRBJ1-4; D gene: TRBD1; clone size: .; V gene: TRBV28; CDR3 DNA: TGTGCCAGCAGCCAGACAGGGGCCGATGAGAAACTGTTTTTT; CDR3 protein: CASSQTGADEKLFF
J gene: TRBJ2-7; D gene: TRBD2; clone size: few; V gene: TRBV5-1; CDR3 DNA: TGCGCCAGCAGCCTGTCGGGGGGATGGTACGAGCAGTACTTC; CDR3 protein: CASSLSGGWYEQYF
J gene: TRBJ2-3; D gene: TRBD2; clone size: .; V gene: TRBV7-8; CDR3 DNA: TGTGCCAGCAGCAGCAGCCCTAGCGGGAGACACACAGATACGCAGTATTTT; CDR3 protein: CASSSSPSGRHTDTQYF
J gene: TRBJ2-5; D gene: TRBD2; clone size: few; V gene: TRBV7-9; CDR3 DNA: TGTGCCAGCAGCTCCCGACTAGCGGGAGTTTCAGAGACCCAGTACTTC; CDR3 protein: CASSSRLAGVSETQYF
J gene: TRBJ1-2; D gene: .; clone size: .; V gene: TRBV10-3; CDR3 DNA: TGTGCCATCAGTGAGTTGCGGGAGGCTGGCTACACCTTC; CDR3 protein: CAISELREAGYTF
J gene: TRBJ1-4; D gene: .; clone size: .; V gene: TRBV9; CDR3 DNA: TGTGCCAGCAGCGCCCGGACAGCGGGAGGGGAAAAACTGTTTTTT; CDR3 protein: CASSARTAGGEKLFF
J gene: TRBJ2-2; D gene: .; clone size: .; V gene: TRBV5-4; CDR3 DNA: TGTGCCAGCAGCCAGTATGGATTAGTCACCGGGGAGCTGTTTTTT; CDR3 protein: CASSQYGLVTGELFF
J gene: TRBJ2-5; D gene: .; clone size: few; V gene: TRBV6-2/TRBV6-3; CDR3 DNA: TGTGCCAGCAGTTACTCGTACCGGGAGCAGTACTTC; CDR3 protein: CASSYSYREQYF
J gene: TRBJ2-7; D gene: .; clone size: .; V gene: TRBV21-1; CDR3 DNA: TGTGCCAGCAGCAAAAGTGGGGGAGAAGCGGTCCCCATCTACGAGCAGTACTTC; CDR3 protein: CASSKSGGEAVPIYEQYF
J gene: TRBJ2-7; D gene: .; clone size: few; V gene: TRBV20-1; CDR3 DNA: TGCAGTGCTTCTCGAAGGGGGGGACTCTACGAGCAGTACTTC; CDR3 protein: CSASRRGGLYEQYF
J gene: TRBJ1-4; D gene: .; clone size: .; V gene: TRBV10-3; CDR3 DNA: TGTGCCATCAGTGAGACAACGGGACAACCCAATGAAAAACTGTTTTTT; CDR3 protein: CAISETTGQPNEKLFF
J gene: TRBJ2-1; D gene: .; clone size: .; V gene: TRBV29-1; CDR3 DNA: TGCAGCGTTGAAGGACTCTCCAGCTCCTACAATGAGCAGTTCTTC; CDR3 protein: CSVEGLSSSYNEQFF
J gene: TRBJ2-7; D gene: TRBD1; clone size: .; V gene: TRBV10-3; CDR3 DNA: TGTGCCATCAGTGACCCTAGACAGGGGCCCTACGAGCAGTACTTC; CDR3 protein: CAISDPRQGPYEQYF